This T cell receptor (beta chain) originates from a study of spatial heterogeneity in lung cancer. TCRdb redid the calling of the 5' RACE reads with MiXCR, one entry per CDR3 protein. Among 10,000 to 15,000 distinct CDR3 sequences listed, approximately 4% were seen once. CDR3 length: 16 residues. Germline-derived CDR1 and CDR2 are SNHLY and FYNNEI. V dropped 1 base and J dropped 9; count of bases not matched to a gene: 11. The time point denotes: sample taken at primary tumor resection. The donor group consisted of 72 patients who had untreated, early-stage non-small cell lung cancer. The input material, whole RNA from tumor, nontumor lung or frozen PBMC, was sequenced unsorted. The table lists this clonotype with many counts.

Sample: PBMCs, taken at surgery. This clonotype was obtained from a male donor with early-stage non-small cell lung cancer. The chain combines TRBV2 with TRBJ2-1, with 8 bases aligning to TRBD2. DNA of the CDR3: TGTGCCAGCAGTGAAGTACCAGCGGGAGCCGGTGGTGAGCAGTTCTTC. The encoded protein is CASSEVPAGAGGEQFF.